This T cell receptor (beta chain) was sequenced in a study of blood T cell repertoires in COVID-19. The overall study: The United States, Italy and Spain were the sources of the acute and convalescent COVID-19 samples. The cDNA or gDNA used as material had been derived from T cells, B-cell-depleted T cells, or PBMCs.

In the authors' methods: The assay estimated nucleated cells by amplifying reference gene primers. TCRdb's copy holds only in-frame clones and misses some; the assay was immunoSEQ multiplex PCR. V and J calls and clone size are as listed in that table; D and trimming were resolved from the DNA. This table has 150,000 to 180,000 clones, about 85% appearing once. V shed 10 bases and J shed 0 bases, with 12 bases lying between them. The CDR3 is made up of 13 amino acids. The V gene's germline CDR1 is MNHEY and CDR2 SVGAGI. Patients of the Seattle cohort, enrolled during active infection, were followed longitudinally.

The sequence derives from a man between 60 and 75 years old with COVID-19, enrolled during active disease. The J gene is TRBJ1-1, the V gene TRBV6-5; D perhaps matches TRBD1 (5 bases). The sample consisted of peripheral blood. CDR3 sequence (DNA): TGTGCCACTCGAGCGACAGTGAACACTGAAGCTTTCTTT. This translates into CATRATVNTEAFF.